This T cell receptor (beta chain) was sequenced for a study of blood T cell repertoires in COVID-19. Study context: Sites in the United States, Italy and Spain provided acute and convalescent COVID-19 samples.

In germline, CDR1 is GTSNPN, CDR2 SVGIG (reference sequence). The CDR3 extends over 14 amino acids. V was clipped by 3 bases and J by 1 base; unmatched bases: 4. Original processing notes: Nucleated cell counts were estimated from reference gene primer amplification. Clones were sequenced by immunoSEQ multiplex PCR, and TCRdb holds only the in-frame ones, with some missing. V, J and clone size were drawn from that table, and D and trimming were deduced from the DNA. The sample records 470,000 or so clones, nearly 90% being singletons. The sequenced material came from PBMCs or T cells enriched from blood (not recorded which). The chain combines TRBV30 with TRBJ1-1; 8 bases fit TRBD1. The origin of this receptor is a woman aged 18 to 35 with acute COVID-19. This CDR3 reads CAWSWTGKNTEAFF. As DNA, the CDR3 is TGTGCCTGGAGCTGGACAGGGAAGAACACTGAAGCTTTCTTT. The whole variable domain, remainder taken from reference TRBV30 and TRBJ1-1, is SQTIHQWPATLVQPVGSPLSLECTVEGTSNPNLYWYRQAAGRGLQLLFYSVGIGQISSEVPQNLSASRPQDRQFILSSKKLLLSDSGFYLCAWSWTGKNTEAFFGQGTRLTVV.